The following is a TCR beta chain sequence with its context. As yet, its antigen is unknown. The data stem from a study of beta chain features in type 1 diabetes. Findings and caveats of the study: Relative to healthy donors, patients appeared to have naive, central memory and Treg TCRB repertoires that were more similar.

Investigators reverse transcribed all isolated RNA, so they sequenced expressed TCRB transcripts. The repertoire was sequenced with immunoSEQ multiplex PCR; TCRdb's copy has only in-frame clones and lacks some. The sample holds 350,000 to 450,000 clones, approximately 14% seen once. The V and J ends lost 1 base and 4 bases respectively, with 7 bases between them. The CDR3 has 13 amino acids. Germline-derived CDR1 and CDR2 are SGHNT and YYREEE (reference sequence). The source is a man aged 25 to 40 in good health. The chain employs TRBV5-4 and TRBJ2-3; no firm D call. Material: naive CD4+ T cells from blood. The CDR3 DNA is TGTGCCAGCAGCTTGCGGCGTCCAGATACGCAGTATTTT. Amino acids: CASSLRRPDTQYF. The variable domain in full, with the rest retrieved from reference TRBV5-4 and TRBJ2-3, is ETGVTQSPTHLIKTRGQQVTLRCSSQSGHNTVSWYQQALGQGPQFIFQYYREEENGRGNFPPRFSGLQFPNYSSELNVNALELDDSALYLCASSLRRPDTQYFGPGTRLTVL.